This T cell receptor (beta chain) comes out of a study of identifying expanded T cells in peripheral blood. Findings of the study overall: Differentially abundant clones: around 1.2 between replicates, 16.4 at roughly 2 weeks, less than 20 at four. Variance in clone template counts between approximately two-week samples significantly increased with total template count across all healthy donors.

Healthy donors had no documented immune events, such as infections, while sampled. This CDR3 region has 15 residues. The trim removed 2 bases at V and 4 bases at J, leaving 7 bases unmatched. Generated by immunoSEQ multiplex PCR, the TCRdb table keeps only in-frame clones and is missing some. The data show some 78,000 clones, roughly 86% seen once. Comment on this clone: Its cognate antigen is unknown.

The sequenced sample consisted of blood. This clonotype was sampled from a person aged 18 to 75 in good health. The chain recombines TRBV23-1 with TRBJ1-2, with TRBD1 identical over 7 bases. TRBV23-1 is flagged as an ORF with uncertain function. The chain's CDR3 is CASSQPPGQSYGYTF. The CDR3 coding sequence is TGCGCCAGCAGTCAACCCCCGGGACAGTCCTATGGCTACACCTTC.